One and the same sample provided the 12 T cell receptor beta chains below, sequenced in a study of T-cell memory formation after mild COVID-19 (dated by TCRdb to about 2021). Libraries were prepared through 5' RACE. Sequencing was performed on an Illumina NovaSeq 6000. TCRdb reprocessing: public reads trimmed at Q25 with fastp, clones called with MiXCR, in-frame beta chains kept. CDR3 protein sequences are deduplicated, and each keeps its most common genes and DNA. The sample profile shows 400,000 to 550,000 distinct CDR3 sequences; around a quarter of them were found once. Roughly an eighth of the sample lies in the top ten. The sequencing input was PBMCs or a T cell subset sorted from them (not recorded which). The origin of the receptors is an adult woman who had mild COVID-19 (a few samples of this study predate the infection). The sample titles of this study are shuffled in the database, so cell type and time point are left out; the donor was told from shared clones.

The rearrangement joins TRBV6-1 to TRBJ2-5; the match to TRBD2 covers 9 bases. CDR1 MNHNS and CDR2 SASEGT come from the germline V gene. The junction had 6 bases not matched to a gene; V was cut back by 5 bases and J by 5 bases. This CDR3 region has 14 residues. This CDR3 reads CASSRYAGGETQYF. CDR3 nucleotides: TGTGCCAGCAGTCGGTACGCGGGGGGGGAGACCCAGTACTTC.

This clonotype has more than one count but fewer than ten. The J gene is TRBJ1-2, the V gene TRBV5-1; D call uncertain. Trimming took 4 bases from V and 4 from J, leaving 23 bases between them. This CDR3 has 17 amino acids. CDR1 SGHRS and CDR2 YFSETQ come from the germline V gene. The CDR3 region is CASSADPTSGLSYGYTF. The CDR3 DNA sequence: TGCGCCAGCAGCGCCGACCCGACCTCCGGGTTAAGCTATGGCTACACCTTC.

The chain joins TRBV12-3 or TRBV12-4 to TRBJ2-5; D gene uncertain. Trimming pared 3 bases from V and 0 bases from J, leaving 8 bases between. The length of the CDR3 is 14 residues. CDR3 DNA sequence: TGTGCCAGCAGTTTCAGGCAGCACCAAGAGACCCAGTACTTC. It translates to CASSFRQHQETQYF.

This chain uses TRBV2 with TRBJ1-6; 8 nucleotides line up with TRBD1. Unmatched junction bases numbered 6, after V lost 5 bases and J lost 9 bases. The CDR3 covers 14 residues. The germline V gene encodes CDR1 SNHLY and CDR2 FYNNEI. CDR3 nucleotides: TGTGCCAGCAGTTTCAGGGGGCGGGGTTCACCCCTCCACTTT. It encodes CASSFRGRGSPLHF.

This clonotype was detected many times. CDR3 coding DNA: TGTGCCAGCAGTTCCGTAGCGGGAGGCACCTACGAGCAGTACTTC. Translating gives CASSSVAGGTYEQYF. This chain connects TRBV12-3 or TRBV12-4 to TRBJ2-7; 10 nucleotides match TRBD2. The CDR3 is 15 residues long. Trimming removed 4 bases from V and 2 bases from J; junction bases left unmatched: 5.

This chain connects TRBV5-4 to TRBJ2-6, with D perhaps TRBD1 (5 bases). V was shortened by 4 bases and J by 0 bases, with 14 bases between the two germline ends. The CDR3 sequence is 17 residues long. Germline lookup yields CDR1 SGHNT and CDR2 YYREEE (reference sequence). CDR3 in amino acids: CASSIQIGASGANVLTF. In nucleotides, the CDR3 is TGTGCCAGCAGCATACAGATTGGGGCCTCTGGGGCCAACGTCCTGACTTTC.

The chain joins TRBV27 to TRBJ1-2, with 9 bases identical to TRBD1. Unmatched junction bases numbered 12, after V lost 6 bases and J lost 7 bases. The germline V gene has CDR1 MNHEY and CDR2 SMNVEV (reference sequence). CDR3 size: 15 residues. The CDR3 bases are TGTGCCAGCAGCACTACTCCGGGACAGGGTTTTGGCTACACCTTC. Translation: CASSTTPGQGFGYTF.

The V call is TRBV20-1, the J call TRBJ2-1; 10 bases fit TRBD2. Looked up from germline, CDR1 is DFQATT and CDR2 is SNEGSKA (reference sequence). V shed 5 bases and J 0 bases; nucleotides not matched to a gene: 13. The CDR3 totals 18 residues. The CDR3 loop is CSAPSTGTSARSYNEQFF. The CDR3 bases are TGCAGTGCTCCTTCTACCGGGACTAGCGCTCGCTCCTACAATGAGCAGTTCTTC.

The chain recombines TRBV4-2 with TRBJ2-7; a weak D match, TRBD2 (5 bases). From germline, CDR1 is LGHNA and CDR2 YNFKEQ. The CDR3 covers 15 residues. Trimming removed 0 bases at V and 1 base at J, with 10 bases between. In DNA form, the CDR3 reads TGTGCCAGCAGCCAAGATCGCCAGCGGTCCTACGAGCAGTACTTC. Its translation is CASSQDRQRSYEQYF.

The chain carries TRBV20-1 and TRBJ1-5; D not resolved. The CDR3 runs 13 residues. With 6 bases removed from V and 4 bases from J, the gap between germline ends came to 13 bases. Germline V gene data show CDR1 as DFQATT and CDR2 as SNEGSKA (reference sequence). This CDR3 reads CSAVDGGNQPQHF. CDR3 nucleotides: TGCAGTGCCGTCGATGGAGGGAATCAGCCCCAGCATTTT.

This clonotype was found a few times. The CDR3 region has the DNA TGTGCCAGCAGCCTGACAGGAGGACAGCCCCAGCATTTT. Translated: CASSLTGGQPQHF. The rearrangement joins TRBV14 to TRBJ1-5, with D possibly being TRBD1 (6 bases). The V and J ends lost 4 bases and 7 bases respectively, with 11 bases between them. Germline assignment: CDR1 SGHDN and CDR2 FVKESK. The CDR3 covers 13 residues. The full variable domain, rest sourced from reference TRBV14 and TRBJ1-5, is EAGVTQFPSHSVIEKGQTVTLRCDPISGHDNLYWYRRVMGKEIKFLLHFVKESKQDESGMPNNRFLAERTGGTYSTLKVQPAELEDSGVYFCASSLTGGQPQHFGDGTRLSIL.

The J gene is TRBJ2-1, the V gene TRBV7-3, with D possibly TRBD2 on 5 matching bases. Looked up from germline, CDR1 is SGHTA and CDR2 is FQGTGA. Deletions cut 5 bases from V and 3 bases from J, with 17 bases between. This CDR3 has 16 residues. CDR3 region: CASSLGVYAGYNEQFF. The DNA for the CDR3 is TGTGCCAGCAGCCTCGGCGTGTACGCGGGCTACAATGAGCAGTTCTTC.